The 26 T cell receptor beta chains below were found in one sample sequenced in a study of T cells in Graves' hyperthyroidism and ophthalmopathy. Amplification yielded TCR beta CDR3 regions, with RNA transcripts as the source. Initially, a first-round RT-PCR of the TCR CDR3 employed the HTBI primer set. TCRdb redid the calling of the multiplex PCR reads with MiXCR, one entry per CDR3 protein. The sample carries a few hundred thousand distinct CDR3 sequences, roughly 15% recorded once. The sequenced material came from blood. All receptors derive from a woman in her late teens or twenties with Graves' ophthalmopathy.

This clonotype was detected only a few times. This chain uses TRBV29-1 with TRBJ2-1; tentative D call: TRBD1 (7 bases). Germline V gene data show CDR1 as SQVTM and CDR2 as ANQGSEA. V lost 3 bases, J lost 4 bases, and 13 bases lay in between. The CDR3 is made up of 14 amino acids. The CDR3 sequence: CSVEGRGAYNEQFF. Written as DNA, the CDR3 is TGCAGCGTTGAGGGCAGGGGGGCATACAATGAGCAGTTCTTC.

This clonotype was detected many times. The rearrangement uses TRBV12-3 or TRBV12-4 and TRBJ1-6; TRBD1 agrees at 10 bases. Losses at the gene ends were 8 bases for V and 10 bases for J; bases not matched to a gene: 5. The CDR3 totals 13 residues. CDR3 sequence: CASSGTGDSPLHF. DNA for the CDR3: TGTGCCAGCTCCGGGACAGGGGACTCACCCCTCCACTTT.

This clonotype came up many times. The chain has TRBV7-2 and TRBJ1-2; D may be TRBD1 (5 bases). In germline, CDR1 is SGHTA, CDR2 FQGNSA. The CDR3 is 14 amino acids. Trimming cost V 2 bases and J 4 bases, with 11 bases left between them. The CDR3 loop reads CASSLSQGPYGYTF. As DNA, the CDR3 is TGTGCCAGCAGCTTATCCCAGGGACCCTATGGCTACACCTTC.

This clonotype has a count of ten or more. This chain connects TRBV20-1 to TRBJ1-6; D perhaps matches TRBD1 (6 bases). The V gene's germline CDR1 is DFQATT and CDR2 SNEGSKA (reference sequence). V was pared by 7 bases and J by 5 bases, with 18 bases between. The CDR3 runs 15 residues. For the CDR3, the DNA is TGCAGTGGAACCTCAGGGGACGGGAATAATTCACCCCTCCACTTT. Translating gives CSGTSGDGNNSPLHF.

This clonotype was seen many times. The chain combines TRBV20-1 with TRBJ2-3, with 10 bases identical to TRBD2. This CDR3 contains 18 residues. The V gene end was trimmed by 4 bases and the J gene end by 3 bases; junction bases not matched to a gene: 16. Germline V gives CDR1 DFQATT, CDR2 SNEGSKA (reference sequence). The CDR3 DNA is TGCAGTGCTAAGCGGGAGGGCTTTTGTGAGATCCTTACAGATACGCAGTATTTT. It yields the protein CSAKREGFCEILTDTQYF.

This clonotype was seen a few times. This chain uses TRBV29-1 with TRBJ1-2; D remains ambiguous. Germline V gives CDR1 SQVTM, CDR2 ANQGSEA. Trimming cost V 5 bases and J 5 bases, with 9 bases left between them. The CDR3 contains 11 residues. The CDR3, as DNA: TGCAGCGTTTATTCCGATTATGGCTACACCTTC. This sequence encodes CSVYSDYGYTF.

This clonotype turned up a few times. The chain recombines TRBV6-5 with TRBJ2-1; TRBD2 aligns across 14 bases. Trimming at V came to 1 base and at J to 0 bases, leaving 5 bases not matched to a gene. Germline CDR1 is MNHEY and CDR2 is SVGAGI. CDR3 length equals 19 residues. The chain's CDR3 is CASSYFGTSGGSSYNEQFF. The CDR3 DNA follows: TGTGCCAGCAGTTACTTTGGGACTAGCGGGGGTAGCTCCTACAATGAGCAGTTCTTC.

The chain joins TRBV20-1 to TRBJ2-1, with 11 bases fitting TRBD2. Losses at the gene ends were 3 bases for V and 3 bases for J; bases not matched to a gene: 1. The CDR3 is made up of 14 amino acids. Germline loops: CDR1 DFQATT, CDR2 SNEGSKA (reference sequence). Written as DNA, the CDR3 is TGCAGTGCTAGGGGACTAGCGGTCTACAATGAGCAGTTCTTC. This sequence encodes CSARGLAVYNEQFF.

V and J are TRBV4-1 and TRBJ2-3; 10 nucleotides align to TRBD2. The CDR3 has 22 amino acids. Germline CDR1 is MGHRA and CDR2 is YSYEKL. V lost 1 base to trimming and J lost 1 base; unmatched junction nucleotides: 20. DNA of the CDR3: TGCGCCAGCAGCCAAGCACCCCTTTATCTAGCGGGAGCGGGGTGTTGCACAGATACGCAGTATTTT. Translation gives CASSQAPLYLAGAGCCTDTQYF.

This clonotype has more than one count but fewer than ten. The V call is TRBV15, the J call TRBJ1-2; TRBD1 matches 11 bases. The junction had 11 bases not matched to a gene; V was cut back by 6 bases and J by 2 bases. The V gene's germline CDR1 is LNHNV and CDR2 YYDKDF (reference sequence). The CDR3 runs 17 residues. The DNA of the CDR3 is TGTGCCACCAGTGATGGGTGGACAGGGGGCGCGAACTATGGCTACACCTTC. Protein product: CATSDGWTGGANYGYTF.

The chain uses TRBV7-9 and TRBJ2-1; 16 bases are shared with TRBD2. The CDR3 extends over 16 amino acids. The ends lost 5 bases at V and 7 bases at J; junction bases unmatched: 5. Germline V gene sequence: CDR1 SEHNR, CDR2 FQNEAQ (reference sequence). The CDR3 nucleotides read TGTGCCAGCAGCGGGACTAGCGGGGGGGGAAGGAATGAGCAGTTCTTC. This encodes CASSGTSGGGRNEQFF.

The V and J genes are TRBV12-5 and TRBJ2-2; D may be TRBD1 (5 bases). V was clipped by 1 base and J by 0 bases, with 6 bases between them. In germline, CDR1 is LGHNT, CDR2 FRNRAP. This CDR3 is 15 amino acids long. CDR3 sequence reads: CASGLGQPNTGELFF. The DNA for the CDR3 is TGTGCTAGTGGTTTGGGACAGCCGAACACCGGGGAGCTGTTTTTT.

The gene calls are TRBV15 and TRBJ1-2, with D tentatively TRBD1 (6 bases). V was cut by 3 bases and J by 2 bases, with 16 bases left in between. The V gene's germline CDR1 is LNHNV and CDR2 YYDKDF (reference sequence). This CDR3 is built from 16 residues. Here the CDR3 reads CATSSSPGQGNYGYTF. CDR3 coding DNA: TGTGCCACCAGCAGTTCGCCGGGGCAGGGGAACTATGGCTACACCTTC.

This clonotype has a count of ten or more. This CDR3 is CASSRREYTGELFF. The CDR3 DNA follows: TGTGCCAGCAGCCGCCGGGAGTACACCGGGGAGCTGTTTTTT. The chain is built from TRBV3-1 and TRBJ2-2, with D possibly TRBD2 on 6 matching bases. V was shortened by 4 bases and J by 3 bases, with 9 bases between the two germline ends. CDR3 length equals 14 residues. The germline CDR1 and CDR2 sequences are LGHDT and YNNKEL (reference sequence).

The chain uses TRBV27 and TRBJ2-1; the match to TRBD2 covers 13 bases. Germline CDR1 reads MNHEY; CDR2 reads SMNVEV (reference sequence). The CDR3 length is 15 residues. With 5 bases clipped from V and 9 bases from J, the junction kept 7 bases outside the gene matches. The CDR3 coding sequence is TGTGCCAGCAGTCGAGGGACTAGCGGGGCGGGTGAGCAGTTCTTC. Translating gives CASSRGTSGAGEQFF.

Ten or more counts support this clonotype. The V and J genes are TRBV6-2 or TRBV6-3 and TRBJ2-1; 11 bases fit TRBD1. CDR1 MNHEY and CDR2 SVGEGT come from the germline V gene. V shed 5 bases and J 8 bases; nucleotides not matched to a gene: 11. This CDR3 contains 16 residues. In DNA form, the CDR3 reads TGTGCCAGCAGTCCCACGGGGGACAGGGGGGACGATGAGCAGTTCTTC. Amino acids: CASSPTGDRGDDEQFF.

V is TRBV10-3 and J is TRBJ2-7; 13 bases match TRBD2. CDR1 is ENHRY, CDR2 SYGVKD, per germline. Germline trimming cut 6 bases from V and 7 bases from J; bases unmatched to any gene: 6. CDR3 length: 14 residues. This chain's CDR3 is CAISGTSGMGEQYF. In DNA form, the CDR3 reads TGTGCCATCAGCGGGACTAGCGGGATGGGAGAGCAGTACTTC.

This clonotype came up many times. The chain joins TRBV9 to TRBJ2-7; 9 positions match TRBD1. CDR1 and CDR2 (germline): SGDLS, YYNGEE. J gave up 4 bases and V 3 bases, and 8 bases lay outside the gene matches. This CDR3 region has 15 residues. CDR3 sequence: CASSGSGTGNYEQYF. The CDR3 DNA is TGTGCCAGCAGCGGGAGTGGGACAGGGAATTACGAGCAGTACTTC.

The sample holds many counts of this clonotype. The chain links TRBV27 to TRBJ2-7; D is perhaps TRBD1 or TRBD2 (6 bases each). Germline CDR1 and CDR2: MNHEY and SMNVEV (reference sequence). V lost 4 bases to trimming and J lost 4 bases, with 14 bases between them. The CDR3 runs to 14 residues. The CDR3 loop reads CASSSRQEGYEQYF. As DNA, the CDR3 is TGTGCCAGCAGTTCCCGACAGGAGGGATACGAGCAGTACTTC.

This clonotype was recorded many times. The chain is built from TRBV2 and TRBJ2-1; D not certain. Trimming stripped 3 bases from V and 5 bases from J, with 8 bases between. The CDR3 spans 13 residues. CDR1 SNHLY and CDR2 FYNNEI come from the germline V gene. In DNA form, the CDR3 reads TGTGCCAGCAGTGAGGCACTGAACAATGAGCAGTTCTTC. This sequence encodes CASSEALNNEQFF.

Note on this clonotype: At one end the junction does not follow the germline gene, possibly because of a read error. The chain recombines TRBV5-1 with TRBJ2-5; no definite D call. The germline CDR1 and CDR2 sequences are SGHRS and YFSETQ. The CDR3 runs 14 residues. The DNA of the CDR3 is TGTGCCAGCAGCTTGGAACCCCAGCAAGAGACCCAGTACTTC. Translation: CASSLEPQQETQYF.

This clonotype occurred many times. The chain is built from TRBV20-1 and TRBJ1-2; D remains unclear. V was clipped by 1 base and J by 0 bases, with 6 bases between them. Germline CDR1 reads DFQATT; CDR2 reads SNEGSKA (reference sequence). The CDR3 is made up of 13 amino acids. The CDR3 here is CSARATANYGYTF. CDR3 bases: TGCAGTGCTAGAGCTACAGCTAACTATGGCTACACCTTC.

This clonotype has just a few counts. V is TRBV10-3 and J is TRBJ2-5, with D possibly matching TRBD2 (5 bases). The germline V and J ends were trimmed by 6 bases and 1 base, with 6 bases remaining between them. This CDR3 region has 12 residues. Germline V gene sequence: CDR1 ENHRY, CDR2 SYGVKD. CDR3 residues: CAISRGQETQYF. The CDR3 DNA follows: TGTGCCATCAGCCGGGGCCAAGAGACCCAGTACTTC.

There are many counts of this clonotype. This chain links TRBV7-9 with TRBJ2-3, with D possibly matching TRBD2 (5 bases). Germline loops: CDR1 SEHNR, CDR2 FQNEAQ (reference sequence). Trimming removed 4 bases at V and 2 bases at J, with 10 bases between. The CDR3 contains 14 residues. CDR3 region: CASSSREPTDTQYF. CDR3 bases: TGTGCCAGCAGCTCTAGGGAGCCCACAGATACGCAGTATTTT. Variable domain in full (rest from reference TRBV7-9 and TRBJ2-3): DTGVSQNPRHKITKRGQNVTFRCDPISEHNRLYWYRQTLGQGPEFLTYFQNEAQLEKSRLLSDRFSAERPKGSFSTLEIQRTEQGDSAMYLCASSSREPTDTQYFGPGTRLTVL.

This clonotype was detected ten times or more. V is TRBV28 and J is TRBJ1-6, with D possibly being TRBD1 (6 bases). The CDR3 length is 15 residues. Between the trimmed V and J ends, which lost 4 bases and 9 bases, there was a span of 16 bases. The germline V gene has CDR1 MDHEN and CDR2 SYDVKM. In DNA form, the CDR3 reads TGTGCCAGCAGTTCCTACAGGGAGGCGGCTTCACCCCTCCACTTT. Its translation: CASSSYREAASPLHF.

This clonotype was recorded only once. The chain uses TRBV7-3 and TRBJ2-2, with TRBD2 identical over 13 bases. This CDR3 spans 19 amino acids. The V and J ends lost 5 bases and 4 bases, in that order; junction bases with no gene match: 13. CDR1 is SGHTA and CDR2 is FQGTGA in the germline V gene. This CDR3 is CASSPLGGGLAGVTGELFF. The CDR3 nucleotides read TGTGCCAGCAGCCCCCTCGGGGGTGGACTAGCGGGGGTCACCGGGGAGCTGTTTTTT. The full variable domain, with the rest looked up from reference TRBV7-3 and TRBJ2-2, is GAGVSQTPSNKVTEKGKYVELRCDPISGHTALYWYRQSLGQGPEFLIYFQGTGAADDSGLPNDRFFAVRPEGSVSTLKIQRTERGDSAVYLCASSPLGGGLAGVTGELFFGEGSRLTVL.